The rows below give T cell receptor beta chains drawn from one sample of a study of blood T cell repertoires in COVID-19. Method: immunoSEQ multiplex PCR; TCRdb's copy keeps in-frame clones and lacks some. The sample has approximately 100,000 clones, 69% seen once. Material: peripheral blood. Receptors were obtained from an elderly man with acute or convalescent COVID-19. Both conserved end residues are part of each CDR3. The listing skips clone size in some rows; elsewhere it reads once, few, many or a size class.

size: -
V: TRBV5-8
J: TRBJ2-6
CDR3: CASSLDQGTGANVLTF

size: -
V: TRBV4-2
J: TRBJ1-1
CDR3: CASSQEHFRDSLNTEAFF

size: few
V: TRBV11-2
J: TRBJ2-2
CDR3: CASSPRQGHGELFF

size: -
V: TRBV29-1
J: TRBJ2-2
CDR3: CSVPQREGGGTGELFF

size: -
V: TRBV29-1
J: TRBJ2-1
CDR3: CSAKEPTSGRYNEQFF

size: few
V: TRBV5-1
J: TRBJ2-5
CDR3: CASSIRTEETQYF

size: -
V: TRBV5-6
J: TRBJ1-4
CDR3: CASSLRGVREKLFF

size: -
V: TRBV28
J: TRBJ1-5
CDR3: CASSLPGGNQPQHF

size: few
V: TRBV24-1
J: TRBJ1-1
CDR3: CATSDPDLRGAFF

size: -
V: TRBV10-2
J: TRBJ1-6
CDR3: CASSEPTGNSPLHF

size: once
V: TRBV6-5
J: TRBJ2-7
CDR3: CASSYSETSEQYF

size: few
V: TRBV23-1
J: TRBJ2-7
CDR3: CASSHPGSYEQYF

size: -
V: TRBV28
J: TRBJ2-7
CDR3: CASSFGGSSYEQYF

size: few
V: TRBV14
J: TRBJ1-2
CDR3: CASSQIPLLGYTF

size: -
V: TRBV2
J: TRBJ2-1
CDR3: CASSLGLGYNEQFF

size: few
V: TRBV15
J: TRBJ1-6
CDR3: CATSSRGGQGPANSPLHF

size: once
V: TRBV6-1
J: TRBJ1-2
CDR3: CASSELKDRGPYGYTF

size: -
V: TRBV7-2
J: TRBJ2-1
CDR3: CASSFQLAGEQFF

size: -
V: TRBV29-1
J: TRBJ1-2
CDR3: CSVDPLQGLNTF

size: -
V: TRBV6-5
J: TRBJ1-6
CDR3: CASSYGQHNSPLHF

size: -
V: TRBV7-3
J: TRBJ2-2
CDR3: CASSLTLTGELFF

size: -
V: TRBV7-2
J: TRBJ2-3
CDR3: CASRADHQGDTQYF

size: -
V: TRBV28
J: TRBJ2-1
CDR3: CASFGSGAYNEQFF

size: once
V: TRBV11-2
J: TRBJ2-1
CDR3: CASLAGVPPQFF

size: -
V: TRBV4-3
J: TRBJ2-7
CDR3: CASSQVHQTYEQYF

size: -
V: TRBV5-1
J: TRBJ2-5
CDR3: CASSPGQGISGSNQETQYF

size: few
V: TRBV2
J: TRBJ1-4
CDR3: CASSDVLAGNEKLFF

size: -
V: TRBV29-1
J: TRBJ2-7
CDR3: CSVVTGSYEQYF

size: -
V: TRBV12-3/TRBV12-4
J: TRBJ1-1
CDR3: CASSQWGDTEAFF

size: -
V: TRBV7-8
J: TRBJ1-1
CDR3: CASSPGSREAFF

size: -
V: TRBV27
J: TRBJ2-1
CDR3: CASRTGGASSYNEQFF

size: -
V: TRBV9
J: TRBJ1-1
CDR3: CASSVGLEGTEAFF

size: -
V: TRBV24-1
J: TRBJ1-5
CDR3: CATSVSGGNQPQHF

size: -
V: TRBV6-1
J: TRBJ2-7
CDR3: CASSETVPSGSFYEQYF

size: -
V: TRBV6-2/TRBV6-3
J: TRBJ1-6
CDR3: CASSRTGRNSPLHF

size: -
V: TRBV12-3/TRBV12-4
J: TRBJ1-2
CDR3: CASRVQGPRGYTF

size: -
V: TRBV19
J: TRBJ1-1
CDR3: CASRKEAGTEAFF

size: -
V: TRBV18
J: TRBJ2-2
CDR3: CASSPSSGRIGELFF

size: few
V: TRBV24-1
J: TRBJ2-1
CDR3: CATSDLDGTGKKEQFF